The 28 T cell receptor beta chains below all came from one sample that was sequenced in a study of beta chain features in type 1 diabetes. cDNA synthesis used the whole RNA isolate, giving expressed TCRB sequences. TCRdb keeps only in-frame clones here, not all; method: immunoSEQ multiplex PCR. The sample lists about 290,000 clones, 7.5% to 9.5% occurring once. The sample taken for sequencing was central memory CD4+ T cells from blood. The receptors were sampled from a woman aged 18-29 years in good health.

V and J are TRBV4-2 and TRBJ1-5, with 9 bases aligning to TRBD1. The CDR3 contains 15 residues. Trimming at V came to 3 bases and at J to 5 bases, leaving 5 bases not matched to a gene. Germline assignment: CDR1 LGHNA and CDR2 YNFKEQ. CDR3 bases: TGTGCCAGCAGCCAGGGACAGGGAGATTATCAGCCCCAGCATTTT. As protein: CASSQGQGDYQPQHF.

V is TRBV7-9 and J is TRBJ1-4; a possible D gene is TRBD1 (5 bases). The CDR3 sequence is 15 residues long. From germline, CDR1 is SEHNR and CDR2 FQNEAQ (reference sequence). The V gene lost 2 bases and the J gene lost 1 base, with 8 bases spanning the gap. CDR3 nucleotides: TGTGCCAGCAGCTTATTTCAGGGAACTAATGAAAAACTGTTTTTT. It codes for CASSLFQGTNEKLFF.

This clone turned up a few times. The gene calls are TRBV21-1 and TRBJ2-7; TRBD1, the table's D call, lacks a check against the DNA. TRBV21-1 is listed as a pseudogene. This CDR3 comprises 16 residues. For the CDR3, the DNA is TGTGCCAGCTGTGATCCGCTCGGGACAGGACGCTACGAGCAGTACTTC. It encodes CASCDPLGTGRYEQYF.

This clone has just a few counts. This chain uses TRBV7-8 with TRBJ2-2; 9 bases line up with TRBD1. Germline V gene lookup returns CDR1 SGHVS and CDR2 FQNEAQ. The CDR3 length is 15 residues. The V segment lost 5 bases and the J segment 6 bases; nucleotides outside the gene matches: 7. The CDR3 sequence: CASSEGQGGAGELFF. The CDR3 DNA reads TGTGCCAGCAGCGAGGGACAGGGAGGGGCCGGGGAGCTGTTTTTT.

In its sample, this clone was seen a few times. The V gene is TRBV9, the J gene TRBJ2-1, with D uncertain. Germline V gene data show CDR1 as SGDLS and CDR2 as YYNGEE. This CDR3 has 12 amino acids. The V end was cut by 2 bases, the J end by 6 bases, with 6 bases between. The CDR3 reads CASSVTTNEQFF. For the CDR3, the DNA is TGTGCCAGCAGCGTCACCACCAATGAGCAGTTCTTC.

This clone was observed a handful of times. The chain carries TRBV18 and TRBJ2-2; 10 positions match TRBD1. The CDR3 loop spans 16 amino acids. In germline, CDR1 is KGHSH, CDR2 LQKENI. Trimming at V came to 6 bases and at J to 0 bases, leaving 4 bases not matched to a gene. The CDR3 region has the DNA TGTGCCAGCTCGTTCGGACAGGGGGCGAACACCGGGGAGCTGTTTTTT. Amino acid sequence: CASSFGQGANTGELFF.

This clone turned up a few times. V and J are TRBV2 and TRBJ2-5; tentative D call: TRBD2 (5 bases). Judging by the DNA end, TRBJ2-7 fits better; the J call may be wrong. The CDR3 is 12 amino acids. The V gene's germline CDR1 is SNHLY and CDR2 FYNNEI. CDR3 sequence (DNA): TGTGCCAGCAGAGGCGAGGGCTACGAGCAGTACTTC. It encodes CASRGEGYEQYF.

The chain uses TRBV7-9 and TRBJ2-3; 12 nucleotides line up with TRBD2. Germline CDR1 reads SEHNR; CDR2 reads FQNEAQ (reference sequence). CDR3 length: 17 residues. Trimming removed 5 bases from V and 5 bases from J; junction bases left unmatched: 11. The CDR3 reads CASSTGAGTSGRDTQYF. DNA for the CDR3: TGTGCCAGCAGCACAGGGGCCGGGACTAGCGGGCGAGATACGCAGTATTTT.

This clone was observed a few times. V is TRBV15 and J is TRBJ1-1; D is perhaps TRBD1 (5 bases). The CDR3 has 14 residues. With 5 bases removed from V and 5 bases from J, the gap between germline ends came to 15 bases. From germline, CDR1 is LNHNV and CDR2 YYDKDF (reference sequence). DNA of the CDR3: TGTGCCACCAGCGATACCGGCGAGGGGACTGAAGCTTTCTTT. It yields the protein CATSDTGEGTEAFF. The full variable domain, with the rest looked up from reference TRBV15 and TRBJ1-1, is DAMVIQNPRYQVTQFGKPVTLSCSQTLNHNVMYWYQQKSSQAPKLLFHYYDKDFNNEADTPDNFQSRRPNTSFCFLDIRSPGLGDTAMYLCATSDTGEGTEAFFGQGTRLTVV.

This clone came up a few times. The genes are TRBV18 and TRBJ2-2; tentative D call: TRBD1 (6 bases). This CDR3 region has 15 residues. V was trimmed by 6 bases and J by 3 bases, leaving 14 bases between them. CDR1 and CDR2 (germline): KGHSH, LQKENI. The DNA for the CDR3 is TGTGCCAGCTCCTTACAGGGTGATCACACCGGGGAGCTGTTTTTT. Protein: CASSLQGDHTGELFF.

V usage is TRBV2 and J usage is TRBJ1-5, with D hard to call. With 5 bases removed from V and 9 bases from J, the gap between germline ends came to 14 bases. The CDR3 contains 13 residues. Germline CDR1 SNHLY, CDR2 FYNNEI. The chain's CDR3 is CASSLGPGRPQHF. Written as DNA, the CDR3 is TGTGCCAGCAGTCTTGGCCCGGGGAGGCCCCAGCATTTT. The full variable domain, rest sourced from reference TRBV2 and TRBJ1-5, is EPEVTQTPSHQVTQMGQEVILRCVPISNHLYFYWYRQILGQKVEFLVSFYNNEISEKSEIFDDQFSVERPDGSNFTLKIRSTKLEDSAMYFCASSLGPGRPQHFGDGTRLSIL.

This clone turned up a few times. The CDR3 coding sequence is TGTGCCTGGAGTGGGCAGGGGGAGACAGGGGACTTATATGGCTACACCTTC. It is translated as CAWSGQGETGDLYGYTF. The rearrangement links TRBV30 to TRBJ1-2; 8 positions agree with TRBD1. The CDR3 spans 17 residues. Germline assignment: CDR1 GTSNPN and CDR2 SVGIG (reference sequence). The trim removed 1 base at V and 5 bases at J, leaving 15 bases unmatched.

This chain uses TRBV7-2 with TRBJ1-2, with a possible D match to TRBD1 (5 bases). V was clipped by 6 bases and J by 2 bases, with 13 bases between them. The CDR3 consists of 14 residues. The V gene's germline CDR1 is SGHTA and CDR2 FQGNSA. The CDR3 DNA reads TGTGCCAGCAGGTTTGGAGGGGCCAACTATGGCTACACCTTC. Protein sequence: CASRFGGANYGYTF.

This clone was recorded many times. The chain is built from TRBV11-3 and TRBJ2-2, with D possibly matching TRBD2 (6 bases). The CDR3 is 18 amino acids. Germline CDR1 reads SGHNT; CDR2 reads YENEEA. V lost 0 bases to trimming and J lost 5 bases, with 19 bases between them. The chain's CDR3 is CASSLDFWNLGLTGELFF. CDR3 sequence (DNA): TGTGCCAGCAGCTTAGATTTCTGGAACCTGGGACTTACCGGGGAGCTGTTTTTT.

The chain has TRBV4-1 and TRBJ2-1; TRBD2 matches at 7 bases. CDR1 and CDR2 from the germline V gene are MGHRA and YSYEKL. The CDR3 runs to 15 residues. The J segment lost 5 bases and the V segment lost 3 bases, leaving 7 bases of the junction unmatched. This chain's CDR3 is CASSHAGAYNNEQFF. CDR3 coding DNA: TGCGCCAGCAGCCACGCGGGAGCGTACAACAATGAGCAGTTCTTC.

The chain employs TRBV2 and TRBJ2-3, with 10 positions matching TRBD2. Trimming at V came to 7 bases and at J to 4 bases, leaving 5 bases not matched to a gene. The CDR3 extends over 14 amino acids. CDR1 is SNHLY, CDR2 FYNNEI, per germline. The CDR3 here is CASNPSGGSDTQYF. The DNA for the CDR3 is TGTGCCAGCAACCCTAGCGGGGGATCAGATACGCAGTATTTT.

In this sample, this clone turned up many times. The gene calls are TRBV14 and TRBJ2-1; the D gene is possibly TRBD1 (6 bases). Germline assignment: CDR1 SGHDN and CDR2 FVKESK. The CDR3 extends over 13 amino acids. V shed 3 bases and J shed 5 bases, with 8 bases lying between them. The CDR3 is CASSQGADNEQFF. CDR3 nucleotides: TGTGCCAGCAGCCAGGGGGCTGACAATGAGCAGTTCTTC.

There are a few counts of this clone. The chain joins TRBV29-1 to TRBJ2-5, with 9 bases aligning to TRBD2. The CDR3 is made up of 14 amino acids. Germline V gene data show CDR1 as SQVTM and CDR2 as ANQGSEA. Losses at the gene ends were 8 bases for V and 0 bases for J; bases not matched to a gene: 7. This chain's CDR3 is CSLRLAEYQETQYF. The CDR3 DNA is TGCAGCCTGAGACTAGCGGAATACCAAGAGACCCAGTACTTC.

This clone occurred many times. The CDR3 bases are TGTGCCAGCAGTTTGGGATTTATTAGAGCCAAAAACATTCAGTACTTC. Its protein product is CASSLGFIRAKNIQYF. This chain links TRBV28 with TRBJ2-4, with D unresolved. Germline V CDR1 and CDR2: MDHEN, SYDVKM. This CDR3 is 16 amino acids long. Deletions cut 3 bases from V and 0 bases from J, with 12 bases between.

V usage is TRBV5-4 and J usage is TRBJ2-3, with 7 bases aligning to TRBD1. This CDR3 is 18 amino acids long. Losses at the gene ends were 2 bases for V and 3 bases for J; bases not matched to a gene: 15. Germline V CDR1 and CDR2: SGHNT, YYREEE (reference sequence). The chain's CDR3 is CASSFLTSARGLTDTQYF. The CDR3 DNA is TGTGCCAGCAGCTTCCTTACCTCTGCAAGGGGGCTAACAGATACGCAGTATTTT.

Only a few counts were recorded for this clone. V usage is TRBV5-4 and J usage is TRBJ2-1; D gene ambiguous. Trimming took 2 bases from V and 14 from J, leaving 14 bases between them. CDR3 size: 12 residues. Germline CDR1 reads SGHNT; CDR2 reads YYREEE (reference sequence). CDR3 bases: TGTGCCAGCAGCTTTCTCTCGTCCGCGGAGTTCTTC. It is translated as CASSFLSSAEFF.

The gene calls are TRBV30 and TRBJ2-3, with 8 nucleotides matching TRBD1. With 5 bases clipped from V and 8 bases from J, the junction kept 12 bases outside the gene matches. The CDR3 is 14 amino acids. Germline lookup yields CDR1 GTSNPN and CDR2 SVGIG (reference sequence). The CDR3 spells CAWDPGQERGTQYF. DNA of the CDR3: TGTGCCTGGGACCCGGGACAGGAGAGGGGTACGCAGTATTTT.

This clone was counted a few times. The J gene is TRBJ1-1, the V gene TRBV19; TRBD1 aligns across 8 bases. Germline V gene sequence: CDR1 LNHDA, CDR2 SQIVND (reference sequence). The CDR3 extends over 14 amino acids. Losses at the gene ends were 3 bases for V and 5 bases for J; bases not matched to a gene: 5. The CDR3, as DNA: TGTGCCAGTAGTATCCTGACAGGGGATACTGAAGCTTTCTTT. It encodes CASSILTGDTEAFF.

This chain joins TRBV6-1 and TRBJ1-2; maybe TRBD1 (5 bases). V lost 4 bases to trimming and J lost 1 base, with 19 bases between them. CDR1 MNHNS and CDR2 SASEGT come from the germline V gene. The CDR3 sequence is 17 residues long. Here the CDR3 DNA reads TGTGCCAGCAGTGGTCCACCCGGGACTCATATTAACTATGGCTACACCTTC. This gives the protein CASSGPPGTHINYGYTF.

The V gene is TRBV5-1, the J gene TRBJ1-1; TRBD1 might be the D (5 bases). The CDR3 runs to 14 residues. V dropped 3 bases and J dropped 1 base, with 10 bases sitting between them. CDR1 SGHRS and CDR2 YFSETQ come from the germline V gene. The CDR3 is CASSSHRKNTEAFF. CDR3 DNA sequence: TGCGCCAGCAGCTCGCACAGGAAGAACACTGAAGCTTTCTTT.

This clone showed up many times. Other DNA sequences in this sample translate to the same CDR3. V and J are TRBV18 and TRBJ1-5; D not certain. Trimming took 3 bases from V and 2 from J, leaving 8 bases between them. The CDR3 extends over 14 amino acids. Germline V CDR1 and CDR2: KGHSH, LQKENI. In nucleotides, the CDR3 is TGTGCCAGCTCACCCGATGGCCGCAATCAGCCCCAGCATTTT. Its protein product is CASSPDGRNQPQHF.

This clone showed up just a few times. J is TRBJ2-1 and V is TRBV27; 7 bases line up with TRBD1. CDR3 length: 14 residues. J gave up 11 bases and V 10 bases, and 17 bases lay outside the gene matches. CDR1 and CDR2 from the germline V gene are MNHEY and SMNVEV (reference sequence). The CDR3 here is CANQPTGTGVKQFF. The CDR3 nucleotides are TGTGCCAACCAACCGACAGGGACCGGGGTCAAGCAGTTCTTC.

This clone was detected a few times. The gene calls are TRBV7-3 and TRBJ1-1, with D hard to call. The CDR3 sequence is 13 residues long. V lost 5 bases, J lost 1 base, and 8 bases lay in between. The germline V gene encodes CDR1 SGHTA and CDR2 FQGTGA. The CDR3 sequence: CASSLSSNTEAFF. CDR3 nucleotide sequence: TGTGCCAGCAGCCTAAGCTCGAACACTGAAGCTTTCTTT.